This record looks at one T cell receptor beta chain sequence and its context. The specificity of this receptor is unknown. No clone much larger than this one lies a single base away; base qualities are absent. The sample originates from a study of cytomegalovirus exposure and HLA in healthy donors (dated by TCRdb to 2016 to 2017). About the study as a whole: According to an earlier analysis of 587 of the donors, about 179 million T cells yielded 120 million or so unique TCR beta sequences and approximately 300 Gb of sequence data. Approximately 300 gigabases of sequencing data and 78 million or so unique TCR sequences were included in an early release covering several hundred HLA-typed donors. Of the roughly 400 genotyped donors, 65% to 90% fell in the genetic ancestry cluster associated with self-reported Caucasian donors. The study was designed to test whether signatures of past pathogen exposure could be identified by cataloging public T cell receptors. The study used immunosequencing to profile the T cell repertoires of 670 or so subjects and linked those repertoires to cytomegalovirus serostatus. Besides the first cohort of about 730 subjects, a separate validation cohort made up of 120 different subjects was used. The study combined high-throughput TCR immunosequencing, statistical association of individual TCRs with disease status, and machine learning to predict cytomegalovirus infection status. In a later analysis, previously published TCR beta repertoires from 500 to 750 donors were re-analyzed and high-resolution HLA genotyping was added so that TCR occurrence patterns could be studied. The later analysis used no new phenotypic data to find candidate immune exposures, relying instead on TCR beta sequences and their occurrence across donors. To decide whether each TCR beta V gene segment behaved as functional or pseudogenic, an earlier analysis of fewer than 750 of the donors relied on high-throughput TCR beta sequencing. Alongside the repertoire data, information on donor age, sex, ethnicity and CMV serostatus was compiled. In a later genetic analysis, genome-wide SNP genotypes for about 55% of the roughly 700 donors were used, and that subset was treated as a discovery cohort. Every repertoire in the discovery cohort had been generated on one and the same sequencing platform. HLA typing included class I and class II loci at four-digit resolution. The number of donors typed differed by locus, with roughly 620-630 for A, B, C, DRB1 and DQB1, over 500 for DQA1, 606 for DPA1, and roughly 450 for DPB1. About five DR-DQ haplotypes were treated as single units for association and clustering because of strong linkage in the cohort. Among a few hundred genotyped donors of the cohort, an average of around 240,000 unique TCR beta nucleotide sequences were sequenced per donor, around 20% of them non-productive.

The cohort comprised some 680 healthy bone marrow donors. Cohort members were all nominally healthy when sampled, although unrecorded immune exposures were likely present. The donor tested CMV seronegative, placing the donor among the 350 or so seronegative members of the cohort. A peripheral blood sample was provided by each donor, and peripheral blood mononuclear cells were used for TCR beta sequencing. Genomic DNA extraction from the blood cell samples was performed with the Qiagen DNeasy Blood Extraction Kit. The investigation overall reported the following: According to a later analysis, TCR association rates differed among HLA loci, with DRB1 alleles showing the most associated TCRs and HLA-C alleles showing the fewest. Immune exposure information for the cohort was limited to CMV serostatus. Roughly uniform sequencing depth across donors was assumed in presence/absence analyses, although this assumption may not hold. A further reported finding was that TCR beta sequences accurately predicted the HLA-A and HLA-B alleles for most subjects in the first cohort. A group of highly shared sequence variants was considered likely to be a technical artifact of the sequencing pipeline. Most TCR sequences were observed very rarely across donors, whereas some public TCRs were present in many individuals. Broadly in line with IMGT annotations, most TCR beta V segments showed up in productive rearrangements about 87% or about 30% of the time in an earlier analysis of 450 to 750 of the donors. At a false discovery rate of 0.05, a later analysis linked some 18,000 TCR beta sequences to specific HLA alleles. In a later analysis, most CMV-associated TCR beta chains were found to appear HLA-restricted, with HLA associations seemingly driven largely by CMV exposure. According to the authors, the approach could potentially be generalized to other disease states and immunological phenotypes. Because HLA typing was unavailable for some donors at each locus, only the typed subset was used in association tests. In both the original and validation cohorts, the classifier was reported to diagnose cytomegalovirus status with high specificity and sensitivity. Compared with equally common non-associated chains, HLA-associated TCR beta chains in a later analysis were more clonally expanded and had lower generation probabilities. This cohort had only TCR beta chains sequenced, and the lack of alpha or paired-chain data limited which features could be detected. According to a later analysis, parvovirus B19, influenza, CMV and Epstein-Barr virus appeared linked to several top co-occurrence clusters. Approximately 18 rarely observed V segments, including chromosome 9 orphons, were excluded from the earlier analysis of approximately 500 of the donors because counts were too low. V-gene and J-gene trimming of TCR beta chains was associated with a missense DCLRE1C variant in a later genetic analysis, and the association was replicated in an independent cohort. Assigning TCR associations to individual alleles was difficult when HLA alleles, especially DR and DQ, strongly co-occurred. In vitro tests confirmed that three of the cytomegalovirus-associated TCR beta chains recognize cytomegalovirus antigens. A total of 150 or so TCR beta chains were listed by the study as associated with cytomegalovirus. Compared with the approximately 700-donor mean, donors in an Asian-associated ancestry cluster had fewer N-insertions in productive TCRs, according to a later genetic analysis. Correlated functional status among segregating V segments might reflect linkage disequilibrium, but an unknown experimental factor could not be ruled out. Some IMGT-functional V segments, including TRBV6-2 and TRBV6-3, could not be distinguished by the 87-base-pair reads and were therefore excluded.

The CDR3 starts with the cysteine, ends with the phenylalanine, and has 16 residues. Only CDR3 DNA is held: 48 bases, read in frame from base 1. Based on the germline V gene, the CDR1 and CDR2 sequences are SGHDN and FVKESK. V is pruned by 4 bases and J by 5 bases, leaving 9 bases of the junction without a gene match. The library was made by the immunoSEQ multiplex PCR assay. The multiplex PCR relied on a mix of 60 forward primers for TCR Vbeta segments and 13 reverse primers for TCR Jbeta segments. The CDR3 region of rearranged TCR beta genes was amplified from genomic DNA with a multiplex PCR assay. The Illumina HiSeq System was used to sequence the amplified TCR beta libraries as 87-base-pair reads. The source study handled its data this way. In a later analysis, about 80 million unique TCR beta chains were counted across the approximately 640 repertoires, and roughly 11 million of these chains were shared by at least two donors. Raw reads were error-corrected and collapsed into unique sequences with a nearest-neighbor algorithm that merged closely related sequences to remove PCR and sequencing errors. Alignment of CDR3 sequences to IMGT reference sequences was used to assign V, D and J gene segments. For a sequence to be retained, a match of at least six nucleotides was required to both a V gene segment and a J gene segment. A rearrangement was called productive if the CDR3 had no stop codons and remained in frame with V and J, and every other rearrangement was called non-productive. CDR3 was defined by IMGT convention, running from the second conserved V-encoded cysteine to the conserved J-encoded phenylalanine. Sequences without an unambiguous match to a single V gene segment were excluded from the earlier analysis of approximately 600 of the donors. An earlier analysis of several hundred of the donors called V segments functional above 56.7% productive rearrangements and segregating when the between-donor standard deviation exceeded 5%. A statistical classification framework was built to diagnose cytomegalovirus status from the catalog of TCR beta chain sequences. A later analysis assigned V and J genes by comparing TCR nucleotide sequences with IMGT/GENE-DB human TR gene sequences. A later analysis assigned CDR3 sequences and most-parsimonious VDJ recombination scenarios with the TCRdist pipeline. In a later analysis, each TCR beta chain was defined by its CDR3 amino acid sequence together with its V-gene family, and reads without a unique V-gene family were excluded. As a way to deal with suspected cross-contamination and a sequencing artifact, a later analysis dropped nearly 600 nucleotide sequences that were highly shared and had low generation probability. For each public chain, a later analysis derived a clonal expansion index from normalized ranks of inferred template counts within each repertoire. Generation probabilities in a later analysis came from a VDJ recombination model fitted to out-of-frame rearrangements, and those results were checked against IGoR. In a later analysis, hypergeometric tests were used to score TCR-TCR, TCR-HLA and TCR-CMV co-occurrence, with a repertoire-size bias correction applied to TCR pairs. A later analysis estimated false discovery rates by permuting HLA or CMV assignments 20 times. In a later analysis, co-occurring TCRs were grouped using DBSCAN, and TCRdist sequence similarity was added for clustering within HLA-allele-positive subsets. For co-occurrence clustering, repertoires with fewer than 30,000 or more than 120,000 public chains were excluded, along with five repertoires with anomalous nucleotide sharing. In its TCRdb copy, this immuneACCESS table keeps in-frame sequences only and misses some clones. Where compared with another copy, unresolved V genes explain less than half of these, and the others have no known cause. Clone size and the V and J calls come from that table; the DNA yielded D and trimming. Across this sample there are tens of thousands of clones, with approximately 88% seen only once. The ten biggest clones cover approximately 2.1% of the sample.

The sequence is built from TRBV14 and TRBJ2-2; the junction holds 8 bases that match TRBD2. Source material: PBMCs. The receptor's source is a man aged 18 to 29 in good health and CMV-seronegative. DNA sequence: TGTGCCAGCAGCCTAAGGACCGGCGGGGGGACCGGGGAGCTGTTTTTT. Protein translation: CASSLRTGGGTGELFF.